This TCR beta chain was retrieved from a study of blood T cell repertoires in COVID-19. Per the original methods: Estimated nucleated cell counts came from reference gene primer amplification. The method was immunoSEQ multiplex PCR; TCRdb's version includes in-frame clones alone and lacks a portion of them. V and J calls and clone size come straight from that table; D and trimming were deduced from the DNA. The table includes some 200,000 clones, approximately 84% detected once. The CDR3 is 15 amino acids. Germline loops: CDR1 KGHDR, CDR2 SFDVKD. V was clipped by 7 bases and J by 2 bases, with 14 bases between them.

The receptor's source is a man older than 75 with acute or convalescent COVID-19. This rearrangement joins TRBV24-1 to TRBJ2-1, with a weak D call TRBD1 (6 bases). Material: peripheral blood. CDR3 loop: CATRLSGQPYNEQFF. The CDR3, as DNA: TGTGCCACCAGGCTCTCGGGACAACCCTACAATGAGCAGTTCTTC.